This T cell receptor (beta chain) was identified during a study of shared clonotypes between healthy human individuals. General study findings and limits: Between a few donors, naive CD4 clonotypes were shared at a level of about 5%.

Of note for this clone: Its antigen remains unidentified.

As originally analysed: ImmunoSEQ only sent back junction sequences with no quality scores, so filtering was done differently. Using immunoSEQ multiplex PCR, the repertoire was profiled, and TCRdb retains in-frame clones only, with some absent. V and J calls plus clone size are reproduced from that table; the DNA served to infer D and trimming. The repertoire holds 2 million to 2.5 million clones, 80% to 95% seen once, with about 0.36% in the top ten. Participating donors were healthy, HIV-negative adults free of recent acute infections or vaccinations. Memory CD4+ cells were the fraction left after CD45RA+ naive selection. The sample was naive CD4+ T cells from PBMCs. Subset denoted: CD45RA+ positively selected. This TCR came from a man aged 18 to 30 in good health. Some clones in this sample may be carry-over from other donors' samples.

Here the CDR3 DNA reads TGTGCCAGCATTTCACACTCCTCTGGAAACACCATATATTTT. This sequence encodes CASISHSSGNTIYF. The chain joins TRBV6-1 to TRBJ1-3; no reliable D call. This CDR3 comprises 14 residues. The V gene's germline CDR1 is MNHNS and CDR2 SASEGT. The V end was cut by 7 bases, the J end by 0 bases, with 10 bases between.